This T cell receptor beta chain is from a study of blood T cell repertoires in COVID-19. Study as a whole: Samples representing acute and convalescent COVID-19 were sourced from the United States, Italy and Spain.

TCRdb keeps only in-frame clones here, not all; method: immunoSEQ multiplex PCR. Of more than 60,000 clones in the sample, approximately 85% were seen once. CDR1 and CDR2 from the germline V gene are SGHVS and FQNEAQ. CDR3 length equals 12 residues. The V segment lost 3 bases and the J segment 11 bases; nucleotides outside the gene matches: 6. J is TRBJ2-7 and V is TRBV7-8; 8 bases fit TRBD1. The clonotype comes from a human donor in a cohort sampled during active COVID-19. The sequenced sample was peripheral blood. CDR3 sequence (DNA): TGTGCCAGCAGCTTCGGACAGGGATTGAAGTACTTC. Its protein product is CASSFGQGLKYF.